The rows below give T cell receptor beta chains drawn from one sample of a study of PD-1 blockade in mismatch repair-deficient tumors. Clones were read by immunoSEQ multiplex PCR, and TCRdb kept only the in-frame ones, dropping some. The sample holds some 19,000 clones; almost 85% are singletons and the top ten take approximately 1.5%. Sequences were derived from PBMCs, sampled 52 weeks after starting pembrolizumab. Receptors were obtained from an adult with mismatch repair-deficient cancer. Each CDR3 is given with its conserved first and last residue. Fields, in order: clone size, D gene, V gene, J gene, CDR3 protein, CDR3 DNA. A D gene is named only where the DNA matches it firmly. A row's size may be missing; if present it is once, few, many or a size class.

clone size: -; D gene: TRBD2; V gene: TRBV5-4; J gene: TRBJ2-3; CDR3 protein: CASSPTSGSWPDTQYF; CDR3 DNA: TGTGCCAGCAGCCCTACTAGCGGGAGCTGGCCAGATACGCAGTATTTT
clone size: -; D gene: -; V gene: TRBV4-2; J gene: TRBJ2-7; CDR3 protein: CASSQDATGTYEQYF; CDR3 DNA: TGTGCCAGCAGCCAAGATGCAACAGGTACCTACGAGCAGTACTTC
clone size: -; D gene: TRBD1; V gene: TRBV5-5; J gene: TRBJ2-7; CDR3 protein: CASSAGTGISYEQYF; CDR3 DNA: TGTGCCAGCAGCGCCGGGACAGGGATCTCCTACGAGCAGTACTTC
clone size: -; D gene: -; V gene: TRBV5-1; J gene: TRBJ1-1; CDR3 protein: CASSLDYPGAEAFF; CDR3 DNA: TGCGCCAGCAGCTTGGACTACCCCGGAGCTGAAGCTTTCTTT
clone size: -; D gene: -; V gene: TRBV7-8; J gene: TRBJ2-1; CDR3 protein: CASRLGFGGRYNEQFF; CDR3 DNA: TGTGCCAGCAGGCTTGGATTTGGGGGCCGCTACAATGAGCAGTTCTTC
clone size: -; D gene: -; V gene: TRBV28; J gene: TRBJ1-1; CDR3 protein: CASSLPQFEAFF; CDR3 DNA: TGTGCCAGCAGTTTACCACAGTTTGAAGCTTTCTTT
clone size: -; D gene: -; V gene: TRBV6-1; J gene: TRBJ1-3; CDR3 protein: CASSERGSGNTIYF; CDR3 DNA: TGTGCCAGCAGTGAAAGGGGCTCTGGAAACACCATATATTTT
clone size: -; D gene: -; V gene: TRBV7-8; J gene: TRBJ2-3; CDR3 protein: CASSLYTDTQYF; CDR3 DNA: TGTGCCAGCAGCTTGTACACAGATACGCAGTATTTT
clone size: once; D gene: -; V gene: TRBV10-3; J gene: TRBJ1-4; CDR3 protein: CAIGQNEKLFF; CDR3 DNA: TGTGCCATCGGCCAAAATGAAAAACTGTTTTTT
clone size: few; D gene: -; V gene: TRBV29-1; J gene: TRBJ2-7; CDR3 protein: CSVGGMAEQYF; CDR3 DNA: TGCAGCGTGGGCGGGATGGCCGAGCAGTACTTC
clone size: -; D gene: TRBD2; V gene: TRBV7-3; J gene: TRBJ2-1; CDR3 protein: CASSLQGTSGRAGNEQFF; CDR3 DNA: TGTGCCAGCAGCTTGCAGGGGACTAGCGGGAGGGCCGGCAATGAGCAGTTCTTC
clone size: few; D gene: -; V gene: TRBV30; J gene: TRBJ1-4; CDR3 protein: CAWSPYGQSEKLFF; CDR3 DNA: TGTGCCTGGAGTCCCTACGGACAGTCTGAAAAACTGTTTTTT
clone size: -; D gene: -; V gene: TRBV5-4; J gene: TRBJ1-1; CDR3 protein: CASSPKTGTGQAFF; CDR3 DNA: TGTGCCAGCAGCCCAAAGACAGGAACGGGGCAAGCTTTCTTT
clone size: once; D gene: -; V gene: TRBV7-2; J gene: TRBJ1-3; CDR3 protein: CASSVAYSNTIYF; CDR3 DNA: TGTGCCAGCAGCGTCGCTTACTCGAACACCATATATTTT